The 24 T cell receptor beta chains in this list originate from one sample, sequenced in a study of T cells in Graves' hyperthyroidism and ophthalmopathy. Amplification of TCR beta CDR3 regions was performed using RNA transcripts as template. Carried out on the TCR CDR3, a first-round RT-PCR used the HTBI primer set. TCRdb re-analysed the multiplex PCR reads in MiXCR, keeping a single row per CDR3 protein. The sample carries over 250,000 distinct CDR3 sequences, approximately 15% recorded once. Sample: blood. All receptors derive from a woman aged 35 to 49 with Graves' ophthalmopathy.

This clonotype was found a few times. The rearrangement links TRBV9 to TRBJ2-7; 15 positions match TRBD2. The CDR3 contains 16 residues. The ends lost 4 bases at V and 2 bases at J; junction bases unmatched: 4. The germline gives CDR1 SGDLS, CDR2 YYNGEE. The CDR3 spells CASSSGLAGGTYEQYF. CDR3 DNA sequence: TGTGCCAGCAGCTCGGGACTAGCGGGGGGAACCTACGAGCAGTACTTC.

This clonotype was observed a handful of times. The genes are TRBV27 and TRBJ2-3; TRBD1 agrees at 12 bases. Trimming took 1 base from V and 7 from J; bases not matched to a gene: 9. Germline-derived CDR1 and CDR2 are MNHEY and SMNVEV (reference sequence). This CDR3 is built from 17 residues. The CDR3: CASSLWGQGAIQNTQYF. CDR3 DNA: TGTGCCAGCAGTTTATGGGGACAGGGGGCGATCCAGAATACGCAGTATTTT.

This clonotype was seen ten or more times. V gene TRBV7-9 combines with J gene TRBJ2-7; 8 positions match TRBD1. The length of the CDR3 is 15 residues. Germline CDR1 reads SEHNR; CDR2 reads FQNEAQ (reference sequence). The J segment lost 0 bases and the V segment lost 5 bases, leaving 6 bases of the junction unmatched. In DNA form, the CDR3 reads TGTGCCAGCAGCGCGCCAGGGGGCGGCTCCTACGAGCAGTACTTC. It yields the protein CASSAPGGGSYEQYF.

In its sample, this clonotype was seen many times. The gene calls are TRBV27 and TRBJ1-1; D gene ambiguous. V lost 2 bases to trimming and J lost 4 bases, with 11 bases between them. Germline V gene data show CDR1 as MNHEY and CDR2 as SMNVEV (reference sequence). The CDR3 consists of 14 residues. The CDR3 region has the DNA TGTGCCAGCAGTTTAAAGGGCTTTAGCACTGAAGCTTTCTTT. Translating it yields CASSLKGFSTEAFF.

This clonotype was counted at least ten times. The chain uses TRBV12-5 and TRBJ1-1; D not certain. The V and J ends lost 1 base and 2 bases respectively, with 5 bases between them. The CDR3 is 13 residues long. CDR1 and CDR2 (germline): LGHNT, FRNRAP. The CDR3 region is CASGLEPNTEAFF. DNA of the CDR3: TGTGCTAGTGGTTTGGAGCCAAACACTGAAGCTTTCTTT.

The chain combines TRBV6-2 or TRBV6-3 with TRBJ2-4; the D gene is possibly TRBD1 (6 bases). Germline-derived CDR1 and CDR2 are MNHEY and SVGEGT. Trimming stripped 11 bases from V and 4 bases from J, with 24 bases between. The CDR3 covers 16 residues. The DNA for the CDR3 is TGTGCCGGCACTATCCACCGGGACAACGGTAAAAACATTCAGTACTTC. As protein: CAGTIHRDNGKNIQYF.

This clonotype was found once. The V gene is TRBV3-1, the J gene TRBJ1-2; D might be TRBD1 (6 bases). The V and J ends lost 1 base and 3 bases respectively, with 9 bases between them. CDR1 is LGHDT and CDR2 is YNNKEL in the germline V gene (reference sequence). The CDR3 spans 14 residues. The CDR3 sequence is CASSQGTAHYGYTF. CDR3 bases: TGTGCCAGCAGCCAAGGGACAGCGCACTATGGCTACACCTTC.

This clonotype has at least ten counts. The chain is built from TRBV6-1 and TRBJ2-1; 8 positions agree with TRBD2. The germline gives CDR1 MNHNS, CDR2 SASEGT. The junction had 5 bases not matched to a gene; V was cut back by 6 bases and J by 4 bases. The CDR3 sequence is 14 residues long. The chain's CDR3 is CASRVASGYNEQFF. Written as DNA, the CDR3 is TGTGCCAGCAGGGTTGCTAGCGGGTACAATGAGCAGTTCTTC.

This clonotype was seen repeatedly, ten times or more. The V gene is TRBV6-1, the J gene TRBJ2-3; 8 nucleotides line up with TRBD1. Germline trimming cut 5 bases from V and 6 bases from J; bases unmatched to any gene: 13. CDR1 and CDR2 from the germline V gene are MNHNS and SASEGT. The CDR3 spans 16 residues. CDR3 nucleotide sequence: TGTGCCAGCAGTTACGGCCGTACAGGGGGAGTCGATACGCAGTATTTT. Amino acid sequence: CASSYGRTGGVDTQYF.

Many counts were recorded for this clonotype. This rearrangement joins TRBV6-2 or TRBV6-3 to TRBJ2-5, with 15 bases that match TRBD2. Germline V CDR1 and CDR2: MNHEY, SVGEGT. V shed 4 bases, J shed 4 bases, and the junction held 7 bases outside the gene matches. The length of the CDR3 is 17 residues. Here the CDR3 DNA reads TGTGCCAGCAGTTCCGGACTAGCGGGGGGGCGTGGAGAGACCCAGTACTTC. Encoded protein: CASSSGLAGGRGETQYF.

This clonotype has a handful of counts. CDR3 sequence: CASSLVSGAGGTEAFF. CDR3 nucleotide sequence: TGCGCCAGCAGCTTGGTTTCTGGGGCGGGGGGGACTGAAGCTTTCTTT. The chain links TRBV5-1 to TRBJ1-1, with D maybe TRBD1 (5 bases). CDR1 SGHRS and CDR2 YFSETQ come from the germline V gene. Trimming stripped 0 bases from V and 5 bases from J, with 17 bases between. The CDR3 covers 16 residues.

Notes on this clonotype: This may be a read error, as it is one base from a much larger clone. The CDR3 reads CAIPVNSGRMNAGELFF. In nucleotides, the CDR3 is TGTGCCATCCCTGTAAATAGCGGGAGGATGAACGCCGGGGAGCTGTTTTTT. The chain carries TRBV10-3 and TRBJ2-2, with 10 bases identical to TRBD2. The CDR3 extends over 17 amino acids. Germline assignment: CDR1 ENHRY and CDR2 SYGVKD.

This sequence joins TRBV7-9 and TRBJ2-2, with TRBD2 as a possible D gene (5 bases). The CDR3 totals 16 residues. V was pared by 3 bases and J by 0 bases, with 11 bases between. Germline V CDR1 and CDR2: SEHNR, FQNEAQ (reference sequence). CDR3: CASSFGLAPNTGELFF. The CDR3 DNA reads TGTGCCAGCAGCTTCGGACTCGCACCGAACACCGGGGAGCTGTTTTTT.

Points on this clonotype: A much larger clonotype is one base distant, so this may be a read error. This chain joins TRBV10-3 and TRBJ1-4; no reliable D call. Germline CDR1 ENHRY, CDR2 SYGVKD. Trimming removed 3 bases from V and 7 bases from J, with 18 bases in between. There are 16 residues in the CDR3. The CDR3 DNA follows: TGTGCCATCAGTGATCCTCGGGCGGGCGTCGGTGAAAAACTGTTTTTT. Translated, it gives CAISDPRAGVGEKLFF.

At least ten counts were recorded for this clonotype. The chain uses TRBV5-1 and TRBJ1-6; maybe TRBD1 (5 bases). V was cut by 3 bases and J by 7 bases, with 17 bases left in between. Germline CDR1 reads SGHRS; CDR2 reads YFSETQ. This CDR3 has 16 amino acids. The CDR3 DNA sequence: TGCGCCAGCAGCTCATCGGGGCAGGTTTTGAATTCACCCCTCCACTTT. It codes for CASSSSGQVLNSPLHF. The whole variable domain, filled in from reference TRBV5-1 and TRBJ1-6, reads KAGVTQTPRYLIKTRGQQVTLSCSPISGHRSVSWYQQTPGQGLQFLFEYFSETQRNKGNFPGRFSGRQFSNSRSEMNVSTLELGDSALYLCASSSSGQVLNSPLHFGNGTRLTVT.

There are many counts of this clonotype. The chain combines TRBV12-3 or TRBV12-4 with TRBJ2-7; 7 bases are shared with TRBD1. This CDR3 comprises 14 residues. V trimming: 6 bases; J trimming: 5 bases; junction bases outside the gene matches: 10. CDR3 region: CASSLDRDHHEQYF. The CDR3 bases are TGTGCCAGCAGCCTAGACAGGGATCACCACGAGCAGTACTTC.

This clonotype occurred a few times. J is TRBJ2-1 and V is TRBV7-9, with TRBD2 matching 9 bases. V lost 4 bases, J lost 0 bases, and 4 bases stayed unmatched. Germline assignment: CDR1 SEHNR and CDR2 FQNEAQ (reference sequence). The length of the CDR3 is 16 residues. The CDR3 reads CASSSGSGSSYNEQFF. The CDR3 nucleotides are TGTGCCAGCAGCTCCGGTAGCGGGAGCTCCTACAATGAGCAGTTCTTC.

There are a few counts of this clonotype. The CDR3 sequence: CASSHRRDRGTGELFF. CDR3 DNA sequence: TGTGCCAGTAGTCATCGTCGGGACAGGGGAACCGGGGAGCTGTTTTTT. J is TRBJ2-2 and V is TRBV19, with 10 positions matching TRBD1. Germline V lookup: CDR1 LNHDA, CDR2 SQIVND (reference sequence). The CDR3 runs 16 residues. V was clipped by 5 bases and J by 5 bases; unmatched bases: 8.

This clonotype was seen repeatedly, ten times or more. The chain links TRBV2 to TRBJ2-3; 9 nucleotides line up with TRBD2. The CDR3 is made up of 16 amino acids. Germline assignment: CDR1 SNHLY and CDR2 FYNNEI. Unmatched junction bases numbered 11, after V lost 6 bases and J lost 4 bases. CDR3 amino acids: CASRGLSGRGADTQYF. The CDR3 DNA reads TGTGCCAGCAGGGGCCTTAGCGGGAGAGGTGCAGATACGCAGTATTTT. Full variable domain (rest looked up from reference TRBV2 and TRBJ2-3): EPEVTQTPSHQVTQMGQEVILRCVPISNHLYFYWYRQILGQKVEFLVSFYNNEISEKSEIFDDQFSVERPDGSNFTLKIRSTKLEDSAMYFCASRGLSGRGADTQYFGPGTRLTVL.

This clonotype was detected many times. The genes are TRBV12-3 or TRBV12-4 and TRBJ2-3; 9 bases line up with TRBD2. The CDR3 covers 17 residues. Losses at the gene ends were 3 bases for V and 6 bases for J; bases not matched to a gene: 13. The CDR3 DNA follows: TGTGCCAGCAGTTTTGGGTTAGCGGGAGATCCTTTGGATACGCAGTATTTT. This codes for CASSFGLAGDPLDTQYF.

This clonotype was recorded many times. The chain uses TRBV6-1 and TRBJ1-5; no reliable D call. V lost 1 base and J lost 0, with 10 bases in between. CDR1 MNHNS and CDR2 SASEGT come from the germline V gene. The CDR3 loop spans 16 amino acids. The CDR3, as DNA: TGTGCCAGCAGTGAAGTTAGACAACATAGCAATCAGCCCCAGCATTTT. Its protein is CASSEVRQHSNQPQHF.

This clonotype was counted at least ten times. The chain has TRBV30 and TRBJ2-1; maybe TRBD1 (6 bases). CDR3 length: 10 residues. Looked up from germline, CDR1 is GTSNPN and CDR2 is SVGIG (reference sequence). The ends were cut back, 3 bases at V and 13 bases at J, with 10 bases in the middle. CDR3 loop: CAWSGQIQFF. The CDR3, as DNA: TGTGCCTGGAGCGGACAGATCCAGTTCTTC. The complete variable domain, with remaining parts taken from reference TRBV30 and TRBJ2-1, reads SQTIHQWPATLVQPVGSPLSLECTVEGTSNPNLYWYRQAAGRGLQLLFYSVGIGQISSEVPQNLSASRPQDRQFILSSKKLLLSDSGFYLCAWSGQIQFFGPGTRLTVL.

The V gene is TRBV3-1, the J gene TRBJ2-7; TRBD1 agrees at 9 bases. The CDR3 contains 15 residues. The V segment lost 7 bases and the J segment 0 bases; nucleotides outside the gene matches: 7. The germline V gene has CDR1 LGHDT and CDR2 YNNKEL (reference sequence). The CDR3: CASTQGQGFSYEQYF. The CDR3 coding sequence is TGTGCCAGCACTCAGGGACAGGGATTCTCCTACGAGCAGTACTTC.

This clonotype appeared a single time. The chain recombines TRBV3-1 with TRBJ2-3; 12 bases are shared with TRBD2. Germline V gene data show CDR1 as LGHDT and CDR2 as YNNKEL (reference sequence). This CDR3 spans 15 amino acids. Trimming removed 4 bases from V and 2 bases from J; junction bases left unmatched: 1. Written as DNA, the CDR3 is TGTGCCAGCAGCCCTAGCGGGAGGGCCACAGATACGCAGTATTTT. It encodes CASSPSGRATDTQYF.